The 4 T cell receptor beta chains presented below share a single source sample, sequenced in a study of blood T cells in healthy people across ages (dated by TCRdb to about 2015). The protocol used for the library was 5' RACE. Reads for this sample came from an Illumina HiSeq 2500. A second PCR of about 7 to 12 cycles was run with a J-beta primer mix and a sample-barcoded 5' primer. TCRdb took the public reads, trimmed them with fastp at Q25, ran MiXCR for clone calling and kept in-frame beta chains. Each CDR3 protein appears once, grouped with its most common genes and DNA. The sample table contains fewer than 600,000 distinct CDR3 sequences; only one count was recorded for around a quarter of them. The ten largest clones represent 3% to 4% of the sample. This same sample was also taken into another study, of T cells of mothers and their children.

Sequenced: blood. Source of these receptors: a boy aged 2-15 years in good health.

The chain carries TRBV7-8 and TRBJ2-2; D not certain. Germline CDR1 SGHVS, CDR2 FQNEAQ. CDR3 length: 12 residues. V was clipped by 8 bases and J by 5 bases, with 9 bases between them. CDR3 protein: CASAQETGELFF. The CDR3 nucleotides read TGTGCCAGCGCCCAGGAGACCGGGGAGCTGTTTTTT.

This clonotype showed up just once. The chain couples TRBV27 to TRBJ2-7; no clear D. Germline V lookup: CDR1 MNHEY, CDR2 SMNVEV (reference sequence). CDR3 length equals 14 residues. Trimming pared 3 bases from V and 6 bases from J, leaving 15 bases between. CDR3 sequence: CASSFGVGRSEQYF. For the CDR3, the DNA is TGTGCCAGCAGTTTTGGGGTTGGCAGGAGCGAGCAGTACTTC.

This clonotype has just a few counts. The chain recombines TRBV29-1 with TRBJ2-1; D gene uncertain. Germline CDR1 reads SQVTM; CDR2 reads ANQGSEA. Trimming stripped 4 bases from V and 3 bases from J, with 7 bases between. This CDR3 has 12 residues. The CDR3 is CSVVMGYNEQFF. In DNA, the CDR3 is TGCAGCGTTGTTATGGGCTACAATGAGCAGTTCTTC.

This clonotype has more than one count but fewer than ten. The J gene is TRBJ1-2, the V gene TRBV7-9, with D perhaps TRBD1 (6 bases). The germline V gene has CDR1 SEHNR and CDR2 FQNEAQ (reference sequence). Between the trimmed V and J ends, which lost 5 bases and 8 bases, there was a span of 15 bases. The CDR3 length is 13 residues. Here the CDR3 reads CASSQRGAQGYTF. In DNA, the CDR3 is TGTGCCAGCAGCCAAAGGGGGGCGCAAGGCTACACCTTC.